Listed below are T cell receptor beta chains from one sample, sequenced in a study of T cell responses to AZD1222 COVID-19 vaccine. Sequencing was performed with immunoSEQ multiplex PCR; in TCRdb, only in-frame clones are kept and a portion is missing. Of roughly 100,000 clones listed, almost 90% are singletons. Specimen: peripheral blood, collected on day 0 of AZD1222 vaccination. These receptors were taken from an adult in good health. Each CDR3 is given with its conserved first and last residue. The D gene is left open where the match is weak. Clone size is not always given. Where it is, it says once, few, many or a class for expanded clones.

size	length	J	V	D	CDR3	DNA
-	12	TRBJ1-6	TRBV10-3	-	CAISAPNSPLHF	TGTGCCATCAGTGCCCCTAACTCACCCCTCCACTTT
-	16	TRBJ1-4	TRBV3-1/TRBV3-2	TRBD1	CASSPGQGDLNEKLFF	TGTGCCAGCAGCCCAGGACAGGGGGATCTTAATGAAAAACTGTTTTTT
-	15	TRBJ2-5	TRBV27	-	CASRMGGGNRETQYF	TGTGCCAGCCGAATGGGTGGTGGGAACCGGGAGACCCAGTACTTC
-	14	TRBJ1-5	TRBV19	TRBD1	CASAGTASNQPQHF	TGTGCCAGTGCCGGGACAGCAAGCAATCAGCCCCAGCATTTT
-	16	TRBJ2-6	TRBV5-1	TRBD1	CACTGTVNSGANVLTF	TGCGCCTGCACCGGGACAGTAAACTCTGGGGCCAACGTCCTGACTTTC
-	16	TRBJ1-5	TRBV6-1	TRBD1	CASSVRTGSSNQPQHF	TGTGCCAGCAGTGTCCGGACAGGGTCGAGCAATCAGCCCCAGCATTTT
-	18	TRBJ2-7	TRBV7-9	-	CASSLAQTPYDGAYEQYF	TGTGCCAGCAGCTTAGCGCAAACCCCCTATGACGGAGCCTACGAGCAGTACTTC
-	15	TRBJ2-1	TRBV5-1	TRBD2	CASSLLAETYNEQFF	TGCGCCAGCAGCTTGCTAGCGGAAACCTACAATGAGCAGTTCTTC
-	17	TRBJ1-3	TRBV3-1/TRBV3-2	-	CASSQDRVSLLGNTIYF	TGTGCCAGCAGCCAAGATCGAGTCAGTCTCTTAGGAAACACCATATATTTT
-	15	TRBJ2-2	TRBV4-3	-	CASSPRTANTGELFF	TGCGCCAGCAGCCCCCGGACAGCGAACACCGGGGAGCTGTTTTTT
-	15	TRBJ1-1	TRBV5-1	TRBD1	CASSLAGQGNTEAFF	TGCGCCAGCAGCCTCGCGGGACAGGGGAACACTGAAGCTTTCTTT
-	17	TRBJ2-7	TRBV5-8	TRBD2	CASSFWTSGRLTYEQYF	TGTGCCAGCAGCTTTTGGACTAGCGGGCGCCTTACCTACGAGCAGTACTTC
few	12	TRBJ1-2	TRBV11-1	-	CASSINRDGYTF	TGTGCCAGCAGCATCAACAGGGACGGCTACACCTTC
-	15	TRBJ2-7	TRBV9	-	CASSVGTIGGNEQYF	TGTGCCAGCAGCGTAGGAACCATCGGAGGGAACGAGCAGTACTTC
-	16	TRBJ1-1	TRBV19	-	CASSLGDRLLNTEAFF	TGTGCCAGTAGTTTGGGCGACAGACTCCTGAACACTGAAGCTTTCTTT